What follows are 13 T cell receptor beta chains derived from one specimen sequenced in a study of immune evolution from preneoplasia to lung adenocarcinoma. This table comes from immunoSEQ multiplex PCR, and its TCRdb copy is limited to in-frame clones, with some not included. The top ten clones hold 13% to 15% of a sample with roughly 3,900 clones, around 76% of them seen once. Sample: FFPE invasive lung adenocarcinoma tissue. These receptors came from a person between 70 and 80 years old with invasive lung adenocarcinoma. Some clones in this sample may be carry-over from other donors' samples.

The rearrangement joins TRBV2 to TRBJ2-3; D not certain. Germline V gene sequence: CDR1 SNHLY, CDR2 FYNNEI. Between the trimmed V and J ends, which lost 3 bases and 6 bases, there was a span of 13 bases. CDR3 size: 14 residues. The CDR3 DNA reads TGTGCCAGCAGTGACTCACTTACCGCGGATACGCAGTATTTT. This codes for CASSDSLTADTQYF.

The rearrangement uses TRBV5-1 and TRBJ2-6; no clear D. CDR1 and CDR2 (germline): SGHRS, YFSETQ. With 3 bases removed from V and 4 bases from J, the gap between germline ends came to 5 bases. The CDR3 contains 13 residues. CDR3 amino acids: CASSYTGANVLTF. CDR3 coding DNA: TGCGCCAGCAGCTATACAGGGGCCAACGTCCTGACTTTC. The complete variable domain, with remaining parts taken from reference TRBV5-1 and TRBJ2-6, reads KAGVTQTPRYLIKTRGQQVTLSCSPISGHRSVSWYQQTPGQGLQFLFEYFSETQRNKGNFPGRFSGRQFSNSRSEMNVSTLELGDSALYLCASSYTGANVLTFGAGSRLTVL.

V is TRBV9 and J is TRBJ1-3, with 8 positions matching TRBD1. Trimming took 4 bases from V and 2 from J; bases not matched to a gene: 8. Per the germline V gene, CDR1 is SGDLS and CDR2 is YYNGEE. The CDR3 totals 16 residues. The CDR3 region has the DNA TGTGCCAGCAGCAATAACGGACAGGGTGCTGGAAACACCATATATTTT. Translation: CASSNNGQGAGNTIYF.

The rearrangement uses TRBV18 and TRBJ1-2; 8 bases fit TRBD1. The CDR3 totals 16 residues. CDR1 is KGHSH and CDR2 is LQKENI in the germline V gene. The V gene end was trimmed by 3 bases and the J gene end by 4 bases; junction bases not matched to a gene: 10. The CDR3 DNA is TGTGCCAGCTCACCGAGGGAACAGGGGGGGATCTATGGCTACACCTTC. This encodes CASSPREQGGIYGYTF.

This clone was seen once. This chain joins TRBV11-3 and TRBJ2-1; a possible D gene is TRBD1 (5 bases). CDR3 length: 16 amino acids. Germline CDR1 is SGHNT and CDR2 is YENEEA. Trimming left V 3 bases short and J 0 bases short, with 12 bases between. The CDR3 DNA sequence: TGTGCCAGCAGCTTTGCAGGGTCCTCCTCCTACAATGAGCAGTTCTTC. The encoded protein is CASSFAGSSSYNEQFF.

This clone showed up just once. This sequence joins TRBV11-3 and TRBJ2-6; 8 nucleotides match TRBD2. Germline V gene lookup returns CDR1 SGHNT and CDR2 YENEEA. The CDR3 has 18 amino acids. Trimming cost V 4 bases and J 0 bases; bases outside gene matches: 8. The CDR3 sequence: CASSSGFGGVSGANVLTF. DNA for the CDR3: TGTGCCAGCAGCTCGGGGTTCGGGGGGGTCTCTGGGGCCAACGTCCTGACTTTC.

The rearrangement links TRBV7-2 to TRBJ2-5; 7 nucleotides align to TRBD1. Germline CDR1 is SGHTA and CDR2 is FQGNSA. CDR3 size: 14 residues. J gave up 5 bases and V 7 bases, and 10 bases lay outside the gene matches. The CDR3, as DNA: TGTGCCAGCAACCCCCTAGGGGGCGGGGAGACCCAGTACTTC. This gives the protein CASNPLGGGETQYF.

About this clone itself: An end of the junction differs from the germline gene, which may be a read error. V and J are TRBV4-1 and TRBJ1-4; TRBD1 might be the D (6 bases). The CDR3 sequence is 14 residues long. Germline V gene data show CDR1 as MGHRA and CDR2 as YSYEKL. The CDR3 region has the DNA TGCGCCAACAGCCAAGGAACAGGGTACGAAAAACTGTTTTTT. Protein: CANSQGTGYEKLFF.

This clone was seen a single time. V and J are TRBV18 and TRBJ2-7; D ambiguous. Germline CDR1 KGHSH, CDR2 LQKENI. The CDR3 length is 12 residues. V was trimmed by 5 bases and J by 7 bases, leaving 12 bases between them. This chain's CDR3 is CASSWRTWEQYF. The DNA of the CDR3 is TGTGCCAGCTCATGGCGGACGTGGGAGCAGTACTTC.

This chain joins TRBV7-8 and TRBJ2-7, with no clear D. The CDR3 totals 15 residues. In germline, CDR1 is SGHVS, CDR2 FQNEAQ. The V gene lost 5 bases and the J gene lost 1 base, with 15 bases spanning the gap. The chain's CDR3 is CASSPFSTFSYEQYF. The CDR3 DNA is TGTGCCAGCAGCCCATTCAGCACCTTTTCCTACGAGCAGTACTTC.

V is TRBV30 and J is TRBJ1-2; 11 nucleotides line up with TRBD1. Germline V CDR1 and CDR2: GTSNPN, SVGIG (reference sequence). J gave up 2 bases and V 0 bases, and 5 bases lay outside the gene matches. The CDR3 totals 16 residues. For the CDR3, the DNA is TGTGCCTGGAGTGTACCGGGACAGGGGGGAAACTATGGCTACACCTTC. This sequence encodes CAWSVPGQGGNYGYTF.

This clone has only a few counts. The chain couples TRBV19 to TRBJ2-7; 7 nucleotides line up with TRBD1. V shed 5 bases, J shed 1 base, and the junction held 8 bases outside the gene matches. The CDR3 sequence is 15 residues long. Germline lookup yields CDR1 LNHDA and CDR2 SQIVND (reference sequence). The CDR3 is CASSVTHRGSYEQYF. For the CDR3, the DNA is TGTGCCAGTAGTGTAACCCACAGGGGATCCTACGAGCAGTACTTC.

Regarding this clone: Different DNA sequences within this sample yield the same CDR3. The rearrangement links TRBV7-9 to TRBJ2-7; 7 bases match TRBD1. The CDR3 extends over 15 amino acids. With V trimmed by 1 base and J by 7 bases, 10 bases remained unmatched. The germline V gene encodes CDR1 SEHNR and CDR2 FQNEAQ (reference sequence). The CDR3 sequence: CASSLVATGNHEQYF. CDR3 sequence (DNA): TGTGCCAGCAGCTTAGTGGCGACAGGGAACCATGAGCAGTACTTC.